The present entry profiles one T cell receptor (beta chain) with its context. Its antigen remains unidentified. Base quality data are lacking; no much larger clone is found one base away. This entry belongs to a study of blood T cells in healthy people across ages (dated by TCRdb to between 2015 and 2016). With regard to the full study: Template switching captured roughly one uniquely barcoded TCR beta cDNA molecule per two T cells in model experiments. Donors of different ages were randomly distributed across sequencing lanes to avoid experimental bias. The donors were split into four age groups: young (average 16 years), middle-aged (about 40), aged (more than 60) and long-lived (82). The study measured age-related changes in TCR beta repertoire diversity using deep sequencing normalized with unique cDNA molecular identifiers. Two additional independent replicas of 1 million unique cDNA reads from the same blood draw were analyzed for two donors (one aged 18 to 29 and one aged 80 or older).

The method was 5' RACE. A second 7 to 11 cycle PCR used a sample-barcoded 5' primer and a J-beta primer mix. A template-switch 5' adaptor carrying 12 random nucleotides introduced a unique molecular identifier onto each TCR beta cDNA molecule. At least 2.5 million CDR3-containing paired-end reads were obtained from each sample. The Mint cDNA synthesis kit, primed by a TRBC-specific oligonucleotide, was used to synthesize first-strand cDNA from all RNA. After uracil-DNA glycosylase treatment, a first 18-cycle PCR used universal primers M1SS and BC2_uni_R on all cDNA. In the source study's methods: For normalization, 1 million high-quality reads, each with a distinct molecular identifier, were randomly selected from each sample. Instead of being binned into consensus sequences, reads with shared molecular identifiers were discarded. MiTCR, with a Q25 quality threshold and the strictest error-elimination algorithm, was used for CDR3 identification, clonotype clustering and error correction. Lower-bound total TCR beta diversity was estimated with a nonparametric unseen species model using Euler transformation. TCRdb trimmed the raw reads at Q25, called clones with MiXCR and kept productive beta chains. Records with the same CDR3 protein are collapsed into one entry carrying the most frequent genes and DNA. The V and J calls follow TCRdb's processing rather than the paper's. This sample is represented by some 1,800,000 distinct CDR3 sequences; around 42% of them were singletons. The top ten constitute roughly 23% of the sample.

The approximately 40 donors, aged about 6 to 95 years, were systemically healthy Caucasian individuals from Russia. Around 10 milliliters of peripheral blood were drawn from each donor into EDTA-treated Vacutainer tubes. PBMCs were isolated by Ficoll-Paque density-gradient centrifugation, with at least 6.5 million obtained per sample. Trizol reagent was used to extract total RNA from the PBMCs, yielding at least 5 micrograms per sample. For every donor, an aliquot of PBMCs went through flow cytometry to measure the percentages of naive CD45RAhigh/CD27high T cells. Relative to germline, V is 0 bases shorter and J is 13 bases shorter, with 14 bases between their ends. The cysteine opens and the phenylalanine closes a CDR3 of 13 amino acids. Solely the CDR3 DNA is kept, with 39 bases framed from the first base. CDR1 and CDR2, per the germline V gene, are SGHRS and YFSETQ. Results and caveats for the whole study, not just this receptor: Compared with the aged group, more naive CD4+ T cells, fewer expanded clones and increased TCR diversity were shown by the long-lived group, suggesting age selection. Because donor CMV infection status was unknown, age-related changes in expanded clonotypes were potentially confounded. Estimates of total diversity from one million sequenced T cells were regarded as lower bounds and underestimates. Observed TCR beta diversity correlated strongly with the percentage of naive T cells measured by flow cytometry. Because profiling used bulk unsorted PBMCs, naive and antigen-experienced compartments could not be compared conclusively. Observed TCR beta diversity per million T cells fell roughly linearly with age, and a significant reduction was already apparent by age around 39.

What was sequenced was blood. The chain is assembled from TRBV5-1 and TRBJ2-4; too little of a D gene remains to name it. The receptor was derived from a human donor in good health. Read as DNA, the sequence is TGCGCCAGCAGCTTGGACAACCGTCTAACCCAGTACTTC. Translated, it gives CASSLDNRLTQYF.